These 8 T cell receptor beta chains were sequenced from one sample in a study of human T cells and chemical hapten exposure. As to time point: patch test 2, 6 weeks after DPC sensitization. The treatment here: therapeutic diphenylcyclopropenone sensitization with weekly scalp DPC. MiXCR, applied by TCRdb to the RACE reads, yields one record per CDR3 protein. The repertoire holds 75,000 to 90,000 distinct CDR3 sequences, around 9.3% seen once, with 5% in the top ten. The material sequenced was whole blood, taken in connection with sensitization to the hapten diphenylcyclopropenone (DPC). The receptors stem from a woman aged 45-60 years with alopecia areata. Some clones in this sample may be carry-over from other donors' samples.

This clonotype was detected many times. The CDR3 sequence: CASSPIGRGLDTQYF. The CDR3 bases are TGTGCCAGCAGCCCCATCGGGAGGGGCCTAGATACGCAGTATTTT. The J gene is TRBJ2-3, the V gene TRBV3-1; 8 bases align to TRBD2. CDR3 length equals 15 residues. The ends lost 4 bases at V and 5 bases at J; junction bases unmatched: 8. Per germline, CDR1 LGHDT and CDR2 YNNKEL (reference sequence).

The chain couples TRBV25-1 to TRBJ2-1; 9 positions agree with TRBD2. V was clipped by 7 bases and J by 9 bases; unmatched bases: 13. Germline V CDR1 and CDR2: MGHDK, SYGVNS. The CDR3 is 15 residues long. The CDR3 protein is CASKWAGGPSSEQFF. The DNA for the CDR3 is TGTGCCAGCAAATGGGCGGGAGGGCCTTCCAGTGAGCAGTTCTTC.

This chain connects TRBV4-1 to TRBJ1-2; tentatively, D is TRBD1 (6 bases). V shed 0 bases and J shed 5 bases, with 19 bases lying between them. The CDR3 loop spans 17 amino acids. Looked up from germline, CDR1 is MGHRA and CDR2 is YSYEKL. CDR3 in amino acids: CASSQEFKAARGYGYTF. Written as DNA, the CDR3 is TGCGCCAGCAGCCAAGAGTTCAAGGCGGCGAGGGGGTATGGCTACACCTTC.

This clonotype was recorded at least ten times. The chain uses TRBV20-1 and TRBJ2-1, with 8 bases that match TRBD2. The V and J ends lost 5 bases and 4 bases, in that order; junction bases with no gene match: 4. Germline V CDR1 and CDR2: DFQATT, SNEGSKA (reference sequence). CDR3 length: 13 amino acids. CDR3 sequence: CSAPGTSYNEQFF. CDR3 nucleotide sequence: TGCAGTGCTCCCGGGACTAGTTACAATGAGCAGTTCTTC.

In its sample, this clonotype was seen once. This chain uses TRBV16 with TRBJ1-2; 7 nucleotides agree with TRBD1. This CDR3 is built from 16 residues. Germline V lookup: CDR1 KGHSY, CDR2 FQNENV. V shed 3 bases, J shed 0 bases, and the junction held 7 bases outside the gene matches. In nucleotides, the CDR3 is TGTGCCAGCAGCCAGGGGCAACAGGGGTCTAACTATGGCTACACCTTC. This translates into CASSQGQQGSNYGYTF. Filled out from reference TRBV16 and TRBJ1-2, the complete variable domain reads GEEVAQTPKHLVRGEGQKAKLYCAPIKGHSYVFWYQQVLKNEFKFLISFQNENVFDETGMPKERFSAKCLPNSPCSLEIQATKLEDSAVYFCASSQGQQGSNYGYTFGSGTRLTVV.

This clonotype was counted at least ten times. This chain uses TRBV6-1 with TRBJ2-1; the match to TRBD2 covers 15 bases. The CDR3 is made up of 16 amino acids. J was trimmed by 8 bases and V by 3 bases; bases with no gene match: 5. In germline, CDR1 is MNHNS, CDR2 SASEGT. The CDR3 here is CASSEGLAGGWDEQFF. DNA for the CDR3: TGTGCCAGCAGTGAGGGACTAGCGGGAGGTTGGGATGAGCAGTTCTTC.

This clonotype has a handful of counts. DNA for the CDR3: TGTGCCAGCAGCCCAACCGGACAGGTTGGAAACACCATATATTTT. Amino acid sequence: CASSPTGQVGNTIYF. The rearrangement uses TRBV5-5 and TRBJ1-3; 7 bases are shared with TRBD1. Germline V gives CDR1 SGHKS, CDR2 YYEKEE (reference sequence). Unmatched junction bases numbered 7, after V lost 4 bases and J lost 3 bases. This CDR3 region has 15 residues.

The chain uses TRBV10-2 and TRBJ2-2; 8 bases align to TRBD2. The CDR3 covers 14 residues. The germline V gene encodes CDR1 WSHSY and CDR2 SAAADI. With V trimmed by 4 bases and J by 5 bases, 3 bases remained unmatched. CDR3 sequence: CASSGGRITGELFF. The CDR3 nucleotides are TGCGCCAGCAGTGGCGGGAGGATAACCGGGGAGCTGTTTTTT.